A single sample gave rise to the 31 T cell receptor beta chains below, sequenced in a study of identifying expanded T cells in peripheral blood. Method: immunoSEQ multiplex PCR; TCRdb's copy keeps in-frame clones and lacks some. This table has about 94,000 clones, approximately 85% appearing once. Material: blood. These receptors came from a person between 18 and 75 years old in good health.

This chain uses TRBV4-1 with TRBJ2-6; D may be TRBD2 (6 bases). Germline V gene lookup returns CDR1 MGHRA and CDR2 YSYEKL. Between the trimmed V and J ends, which lost 4 bases and 0 bases, there was a span of 13 bases. The CDR3 has 17 amino acids. The CDR3, as DNA: TGCGCCAGCAGCCCTAGCGACGGCTCCTCTGGGGCCAACGTCCTGACTTTC. Protein: CASSPSDGSSGANVLTF.

This clone was seen only a few times. The genes are TRBV4-3 and TRBJ2-7; D is perhaps TRBD1 (6 bases). Trimming stripped 0 bases from V and 0 bases from J, with 18 bases between. This CDR3 region has 18 residues. Germline V CDR1 and CDR2: LGHNA, YSLEER. The CDR3 region is CASSQDFSWTDGSYEQYF. The CDR3 region has the DNA TGCGCCAGCAGCCAAGATTTCTCTTGGACAGACGGCTCCTACGAGCAGTACTTC.

The rearrangement joins TRBV9 to TRBJ2-6, with 8 nucleotides matching TRBD1. The germline V gene encodes CDR1 SGDLS and CDR2 YYNGEE. The CDR3 is 18 amino acids. After removal of 4 bases from V and 0 bases from J, the junction contained 9 bases not matched to a gene. CDR3 in amino acids: CASSSPGTGSSGANVLTF. CDR3 nucleotide sequence: TGTGCCAGCAGCTCTCCCGGGACAGGCAGCTCTGGGGCCAACGTCCTGACTTTC.

DNA of the CDR3: TGTGCCAGCAGCTTTGCCTACGAGCAGTACTTC. It is translated as CASSFAYEQYF. The chain employs TRBV7-2 and TRBJ2-7; D gene unclear. The CDR3 totals 11 residues. The V end lost 3 bases, the J end lost 2 bases, and 2 bases lay between the germline ends. CDR1 is SGHTA, CDR2 FQGNSA, per germline.

Only one count was recorded for this clone. The rearrangement joins TRBV18 to TRBJ2-1; D possibly corresponds to TRBD2 (5 bases). The CDR3 loop spans 13 amino acids. V shed 5 bases and J shed 0 bases, with 5 bases lying between them. Per the germline V gene, CDR1 is KGHSH and CDR2 is LQKENI. CDR3 in amino acids: CASSGSSYNEQFF. In nucleotides, the CDR3 is TGTGCCAGCTCAGGGAGCTCCTACAATGAGCAGTTCTTC.

The V call is TRBV9, the J call TRBJ2-5, with TRBD2 matching 7 bases. Germline values: CDR1 SGDLS, CDR2 YYNGEE. CDR3 size: 16 residues. Trimming at V came to 3 bases and at J to 5 bases, leaving 13 bases not matched to a gene. CDR3 coding DNA: TGTGCCAGCAGCGCCTCTCGGGGGGAAAAAGAGGAGACCCAGTACTTC. Its protein product is CASSASRGEKEETQYF.

The rearrangement uses TRBV6-5 and TRBJ1-1; possibly TRBD1 for D (5 bases). V dropped 5 bases and J dropped 1 base, with 8 bases sitting between them. The CDR3 runs to 13 residues. The germline CDR1 and CDR2 sequences are MNHEY and SVGAGI. The CDR3 DNA is TGTGCCAGCAGTAAGGGGTGGAACACTGAAGCTTTCTTT. Residues: CASSKGWNTEAFF.

The chain joins TRBV30 to TRBJ2-1; TRBD1 matches 8 bases. Germline V gene sequence: CDR1 GTSNPN, CDR2 SVGIG (reference sequence). Losses at the gene ends were 1 base for V and 7 bases for J; bases not matched to a gene: 12. The CDR3 extends over 16 amino acids. In DNA, the CDR3 is TGTGCCTGGAGTGACCCCGGCAGGGGGCTTAGGAATGAGCAGTTCTTC. Amino acids: CAWSDPGRGLRNEQFF.

The rearrangement joins TRBV7-3 to TRBJ2-1, with TRBD2 matching over 8 bases. The CDR3 length is 16 residues. J gave up 0 bases and V 4 bases, and 5 bases lay outside the gene matches. Germline CDR1 SGHTA, CDR2 FQGTGA. CDR3 bases: TGTGCCAGCAGCTCCAAAAGCGGGAGCTCCTACAATGAGCAGTTCTTC. It codes for CASSSKSGSSYNEQFF.

The chain uses TRBV18 and TRBJ1-2, with D perhaps matching TRBD1 (5 bases). V was shortened by 6 bases and J by 6 bases, with 17 bases between the two germline ends. The CDR3 contains 14 residues. From germline, CDR1 is KGHSH and CDR2 LQKENI. This CDR3 is CASSPLVGEDGYTF. The CDR3 DNA follows: TGTGCCAGCTCTCCCCTAGTAGGGGAGGATGGCTACACCTTC. The complete variable domain, with remaining parts taken from reference TRBV18 and TRBJ1-2, reads NAGVMQNPRHLVRRRGQEARLRCSPMKGHSHVYWYRQLPEEGLKFMVYLQKENIIDESGMPKERFSAEFPKEGPSILRIQQVVRGDSAAYFCASSPLVGEDGYTFGSGTRLTVV.

This clone was seen just once. This rearrangement joins TRBV28 to TRBJ1-2, with a tentative D call TRBD1 (5 bases). Germline values: CDR1 MDHEN, CDR2 SYDVKM. The CDR3 extends over 12 amino acids. V lost 8 bases, J lost 2 bases, and 9 bases lay in between. This chain's CDR3 is CASQGENYGYTF. The DNA of the CDR3 is TGTGCCAGCCAAGGGGAAAACTATGGCTACACCTTC.

The V gene is TRBV10-3, the J gene TRBJ2-7, with 9 bases identical to TRBD1. This CDR3 has 17 amino acids. Germline V lookup: CDR1 ENHRY, CDR2 SYGVKD. The V segment lost 5 bases and the J segment 2 bases; nucleotides outside the gene matches: 13. The CDR3 nucleotides read TGTGCCATCAGTCCCTCCCTTTACCGGGACAGGGCCTACGAGCAGTACTTC. This translates into CAISPSLYRDRAYEQYF.

V gene TRBV30 combines with J gene TRBJ1-5, with D tentatively TRBD1 (5 bases). There are 15 residues in the CDR3. V was clipped by 4 bases and J by 4 bases, with 17 bases between them. Per germline, CDR1 GTSNPN and CDR2 SVGIG (reference sequence). The CDR3, as DNA: TGTGCCTGGACCCCCCGGGGCAGGGAGAATCAGCCCCAGCATTTT. Translating it yields CAWTPRGRENQPQHF.

This rearrangement joins TRBV5-1 to TRBJ1-2; TRBD1 is a possible D gene (6 bases). Trimming shortened V by 4 bases and J by 6 bases, and 13 bases separated the two germline ends. The CDR3 contains 13 residues. Germline V CDR1 and CDR2: SGHRS, YFSETQ. The CDR3 protein is CASSPGGGDGYTF. DNA for the CDR3: TGCGCCAGCAGCCCCGGGGGCGGGGATGGCTACACCTTC.

The genes are TRBV5-5 and TRBJ1-2; TRBD1 might be the D (5 bases). V gave up 0 bases and J gave up 8 bases, with 11 bases separating them. Germline-derived CDR1 and CDR2 are SGHKS and YYEKEE (reference sequence). The CDR3 is 13 amino acids. DNA for the CDR3: TGTGCCAGCAGCTTGGACCCAGGGCAAGGCTACACCTTC. Protein sequence: CASSLDPGQGYTF.

The V and J genes are TRBV29-1 and TRBJ2-1; tentatively, D is TRBD1 (5 bases). The CDR3 spans 15 residues. V was clipped by 7 bases and J by 0 bases, with 16 bases between them. The germline V gene encodes CDR1 SQVTM and CDR2 ANQGSEA. CDR3 protein: CSANGQVSSYNEQFF. CDR3 DNA: TGCAGCGCCAATGGACAAGTTAGCTCCTACAATGAGCAGTTCTTC.

V gene TRBV2 combines with J gene TRBJ1-2; the D gene is possibly TRBD1 (6 bases). Per the germline V gene, CDR1 is SNHLY and CDR2 is FYNNEI. This CDR3 spans 16 amino acids. Trimming left V 1 base short and J 2 bases short, with 14 bases between. The CDR3 loop is CASSEDRVGLNYGYTF. CDR3 in DNA: TGTGCCAGCAGTGAAGACAGGGTAGGGCTGAACTATGGCTACACCTTC.

This chain links TRBV19 with TRBJ1-2; TRBD1 matches 9 bases. The CDR3 covers 17 residues. Germline assignment: CDR1 LNHDA and CDR2 SQIVND (reference sequence). V lost 3 bases and J lost 2; bases outside the gene matches: 10. CDR3 protein: CASSIPGQGLRNYGYTF. The CDR3 bases are TGTGCCAGTAGTATCCCGGGACAGGGACTGAGAAACTATGGCTACACCTTC.

In this sample, this clone turned up a few times. CDR3 coding DNA: TGTGCCGGAAGGGTATTCGGGACCGGGGAGCTGTTTTTT. Its protein is CAGRVFGTGELFF. This chain uses TRBV11-2 with TRBJ2-2; no clear D gene. CDR1 SGHAT and CDR2 FQNNGV come from the germline V gene. Trimming removed 11 bases from V and 5 bases from J, with 15 bases in between. The CDR3 is 13 amino acids.

The CDR3 spells CASSSSQGAIGYTF. DNA for the CDR3: TGTGCCAGCAGCTCCTCTCAGGGGGCGATAGGCTACACCTTC. The V and J genes are TRBV13 and TRBJ1-2, with 8 nucleotides matching TRBD1. The CDR3 extends over 14 amino acids. CDR1 is PRHDT and CDR2 is FYEKMQ in the germline V gene (reference sequence). With V trimmed by 4 bases and J by 8 bases, 9 bases remained unmatched.

The chain is built from TRBV6-5 and TRBJ1-3; unclear D gene. The CDR3 has 14 amino acids. Trimming left V 6 bases short and J 7 bases short, with 16 bases between. The germline gives CDR1 MNHEY, CDR2 SVGAGI. CDR3: CASSTERLANTIYF. Here the CDR3 DNA reads TGTGCCAGCAGCACAGAAAGGCTGGCGAACACCATATATTTT.

The CDR3 protein is CASSYSSGILETQYF. CDR3 in DNA: TGTGCCAGCAGTTACTCTTCGGGGATTCTGGAGACCCAGTACTTC. This chain uses TRBV6-5 with TRBJ2-5; a weak D match, TRBD2 (5 bases). The V end lost 0 bases, the J end lost 5 bases, and 13 bases lay between the germline ends. The CDR3 runs 15 residues. Per the germline V gene, CDR1 is MNHEY and CDR2 is SVGAGI.

The J gene is TRBJ1-6, the V gene TRBV30, with TRBD1 as a possible D gene (5 bases). The CDR3 is made up of 14 amino acids. Germline V gives CDR1 GTSNPN, CDR2 SVGIG (reference sequence). The ends were cut back, 3 bases at V and 10 bases at J, with 16 bases in the middle. The CDR3 reads CAWSFRDVGSPLHF. The CDR3 DNA is TGTGCCTGGAGCTTCCGGGACGTGGGATCACCCCTCCACTTT. Based on the CDR3 plus reference TRBV30 and TRBJ1-6, the full variable domain is SQTIHQWPATLVQPVGSPLSLECTVEGTSNPNLYWYRQAAGRGLQLLFYSVGIGQISSEVPQNLSASRPQDRQFILSSKKLLLSDSGFYLCAWSFRDVGSPLHFGNGTRLTVT.

This sequence joins TRBV7-9 and TRBJ2-7; D not resolved. V was pared by 4 bases and J by 0 bases, with 10 bases between. This CDR3 is built from 14 residues. Germline V gene sequence: CDR1 SEHNR, CDR2 FQNEAQ (reference sequence). The CDR3 protein is CASSSAPLSYEQYF. CDR3 DNA: TGTGCCAGCAGCTCCGCCCCGCTCTCCTACGAGCAGTACTTC.

The V and J genes are TRBV28 and TRBJ1-4, with 8 bases matching TRBD1. The germline V gene encodes CDR1 MDHEN and CDR2 SYDVKM. Trimming cost V 6 bases and J 8 bases; bases outside gene matches: 11. This CDR3 region has 15 residues. The CDR3 DNA reads TGTGCCAGCAGCACAGACAGGGGATGGGGCGAAAAACTGTTTTTT. Amino acids: CASSTDRGWGEKLFF.

V is TRBV13 and J is TRBJ2-1; 10 bases fit TRBD2. CDR1 PRHDT and CDR2 FYEKMQ come from the germline V gene (reference sequence). The CDR3 extends over 16 amino acids. With V trimmed by 2 bases and J by 7 bases, 8 bases remained unmatched. CDR3 coding DNA: TGTGCCAGCAGCTTACCGGAGCGGGAGGGCAAGAATGAGCAGTTCTTC. Its translation: CASSLPEREGKNEQFF.

For this clone: At one of its ends the junction is not consistent with the germline gene, which may arise from a read error. The genes are TRBV5-3 and TRBJ1-2, with D maybe TRBD1 (6 bases). TRBV5-3 is an ORF for which the function is uncertain. The length of the CDR3 is 15 residues. The DNA for the CDR3 is TGCGCCAGCGCCGATCGGGCAGGGGCTAACTATGGCTACACCTTC. Protein: CASADRAGANYGYTF.

The chain is built from TRBV19 and TRBJ2-7; D ambiguous. The CDR3 extends over 13 amino acids. CDR1 and CDR2 from the germline V gene are LNHDA and SQIVND (reference sequence). Trimming cost V 1 base and J 0 bases, with 4 bases left between them. The CDR3 nucleotides are TGTGCCAGTAGTATAGCGACCTCCTACGAGCAGTACTTC. Translated: CASSIATSYEQYF.

The chain uses TRBV7-2 and TRBJ1-1, with TRBD1 matching over 7 bases. This CDR3 contains 15 residues. The V and J ends lost 6 bases and 1 base, in that order; junction bases with no gene match: 8. The germline V gene has CDR1 SGHTA and CDR2 FQGNSA. In nucleotides, the CDR3 is TGTGCCAGCAGACCCCAGGGACAGCCGAACACTGAAGCTTTCTTT. Its protein is CASRPQGQPNTEAFF. Drawing the rest from reference TRBV7-2 and TRBJ1-1, the complete variable domain is GAGVSQSPSNKVTEKGKDVELRCDPISGHTALYWYRQSLGQGLEFLIYFQGNSAPDKSGLPSDRFSAERTGGSVSTLTIQRTQQEDSAVYLCASRPQGQPNTEAFFGQGTRLTVV.

The chain is built from TRBV11-2 and TRBJ2-7, with 7 bases aligning to TRBD1. V lost 3 bases and J lost 5; bases outside the gene matches: 7. In germline, CDR1 is SGHAT, CDR2 FQNNGV. The length of the CDR3 is 14 residues. DNA of the CDR3: TGTGCCAGCAGCTTCGGACAGGCGTCGGACGAGCAGTACTTC. Translation: CASSFGQASDEQYF.

The chain uses TRBV9 and TRBJ1-1; D ambiguous. This CDR3 has 14 residues. V was trimmed by 4 bases and J by 2 bases, leaving 12 bases between them. Germline V gives CDR1 SGDLS, CDR2 YYNGEE. CDR3 amino acids: CASSQTDLNTEAFF. CDR3 sequence (DNA): TGTGCCAGCAGCCAAACAGATCTAAACACTGAAGCTTTCTTT.